This T cell receptor (beta chain) was retrieved from a study of graft-versus-host responses after intestinal transplantation. Turning to this clone: Its antigen remains unknown.

Method: immunoSEQ multiplex PCR; TCRdb's copy keeps in-frame clones and lacks some. The data contain 90,000 to 150,000 clones, roughly 95% of them singletons. Germline loops: CDR1 SGHTA, CDR2 FQGTGA. Between the trimmed V and J ends, which lost 2 bases and 3 bases, there was a span of 13 bases. The CDR3 is 15 residues long. Points from the study as a whole: Detection of GvH clones occurred in recipient marrow, and some had their first appearance in ileum or blood. GvH clone levels peaked in circulation, and this peak was associated with early post-transplant HvG declines.

The genes are TRBV7-3 and TRBJ1-1; maybe TRBD1 (5 bases). The receptor was derived from a human donor who received an intestinal transplant. The input for sequencing was unstimulated CD8+ T cells sorted from spleen or lymph node cells, taken before intestinal transplant. The CDR3 spells CASSLSTAGYTEAFF. CDR3 DNA: TGTGCCAGCAGCTTATCGACAGCGGGATACACTGAAGCTTTCTTT.